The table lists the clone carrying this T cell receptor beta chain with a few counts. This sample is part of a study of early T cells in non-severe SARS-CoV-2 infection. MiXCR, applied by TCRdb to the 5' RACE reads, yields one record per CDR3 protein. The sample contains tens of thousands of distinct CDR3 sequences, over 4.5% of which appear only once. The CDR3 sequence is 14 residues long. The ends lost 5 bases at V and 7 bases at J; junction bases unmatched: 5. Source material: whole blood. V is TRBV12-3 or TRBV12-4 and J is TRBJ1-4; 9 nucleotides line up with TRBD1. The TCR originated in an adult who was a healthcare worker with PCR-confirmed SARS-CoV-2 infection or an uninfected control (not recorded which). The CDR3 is CASSATGGGEKLFF. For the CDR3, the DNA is TGTGCCAGCAGTGCGACAGGGGGAGGTGAAAAACTGTTTTTT.